The 5 T cell receptor beta chains below were found in one sample sequenced in a study of molecular identifiers for immune sequencing clone quantification. One entry per CDR3 protein, called by TCRdb with MiXCR from the PCR reads. The sample has about 510,000 distinct CDR3 sequences; about 22% are singletons. Sequencing input: naive CD8+ T cells from blood, with Jurkat cell RNA spiked in. Described subset: FACS-sorted CD8+CD4-CCR7+CD45RA+ naive T cells. The receptor set was obtained from a human donor in good health. Some libraries in this study had Jurkat cell RNA spiked in.

CDR3: CASSKREVAAYEQYF. Here the CDR3 DNA reads TGTGCCAGCAGCAAACGGGAGGTAGCGGCCTACGAGCAGTACTTC. The chain combines TRBV28 with TRBJ2-7, with 7 bases identical to TRBD2. The CDR3 length is 15 residues. Germline V lookup: CDR1 MDHEN, CDR2 SYDVKM. Losses at the gene ends were 6 bases for V and 2 bases for J; bases not matched to a gene: 10.

Comments on this clonotype: It may be a read error: a sequence one base away is much more abundant. The V gene is TRBV20-1, the J gene TRBJ2-7; a possible D gene is TRBD2 (5 bases). V was cut by 0 bases and J by 9 bases, with 18 bases left in between. CDR3 length equals 14 residues. Germline V gene sequence: CDR1 DFQATT, CDR2 SNEGSKA (reference sequence). The CDR3 coding sequence is TGCAGTGCTAGAGATCTCGGGGTGATGCACGTGCAGTACTTC. Translated: CSARDLGVMHVQYF.

Turning to this clonotype: At one boundary the junction diverges from the germline segment, which might be a read error. This chain links TRBV6-1 with TRBJ2-7; D unresolved. The CDR3 totals 12 residues. Germline V gives CDR1 MNHNS, CDR2 SASEGT. For the CDR3, the DNA is TGTGCCAGCAGTGCATCCTCCTACGAGCGGTACTTC. This translates into CASSASSYERYF.

Points on this clonotype: The germline gene is not matched at one end of the junction; a read error may be the cause. The CDR3 spells CSAREATSGNEQLF. In nucleotides, the CDR3 is TGCAGTGCTAGAGAAGCGACTAGCGGCAATGAGCAGCTCTTC. The chain employs TRBV20-1 and TRBJ2-1; 9 bases align to TRBD2. The germline V gene encodes CDR1 DFQATT and CDR2 SNEGSKA (reference sequence). The CDR3 consists of 14 residues.

This clonotype was found a few times. V gene TRBV6-5 combines with J gene TRBJ2-2; D gene unclear. Trimming removed 0 bases from V and 1 base from J, with 6 bases in between. This CDR3 has 15 amino acids. Germline V lookup: CDR1 MNHEY, CDR2 SVGAGI. CDR3 coding DNA: TGTGCCAGCAGTTACTCGAGGCAGAACACCGGGGAGCTGTTTTTT. Protein product: CASSYSRQNTGELFF.